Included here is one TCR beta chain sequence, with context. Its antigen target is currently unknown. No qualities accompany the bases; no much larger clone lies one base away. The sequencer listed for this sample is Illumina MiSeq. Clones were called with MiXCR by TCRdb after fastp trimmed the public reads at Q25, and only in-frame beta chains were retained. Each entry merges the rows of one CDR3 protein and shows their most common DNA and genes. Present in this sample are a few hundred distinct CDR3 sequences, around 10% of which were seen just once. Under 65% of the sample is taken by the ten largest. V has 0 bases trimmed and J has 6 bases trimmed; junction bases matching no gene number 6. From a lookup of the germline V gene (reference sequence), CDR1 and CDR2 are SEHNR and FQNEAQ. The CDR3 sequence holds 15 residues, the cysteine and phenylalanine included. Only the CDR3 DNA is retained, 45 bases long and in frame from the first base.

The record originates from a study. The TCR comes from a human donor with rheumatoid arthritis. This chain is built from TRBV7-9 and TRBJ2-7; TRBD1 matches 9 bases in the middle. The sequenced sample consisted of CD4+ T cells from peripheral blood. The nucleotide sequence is TGTGCCAGCAGCTTAGCGGGACAGGGAGCAGGCGAGCAGTACTTC. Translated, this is CASSLAGQGAGEQYF.